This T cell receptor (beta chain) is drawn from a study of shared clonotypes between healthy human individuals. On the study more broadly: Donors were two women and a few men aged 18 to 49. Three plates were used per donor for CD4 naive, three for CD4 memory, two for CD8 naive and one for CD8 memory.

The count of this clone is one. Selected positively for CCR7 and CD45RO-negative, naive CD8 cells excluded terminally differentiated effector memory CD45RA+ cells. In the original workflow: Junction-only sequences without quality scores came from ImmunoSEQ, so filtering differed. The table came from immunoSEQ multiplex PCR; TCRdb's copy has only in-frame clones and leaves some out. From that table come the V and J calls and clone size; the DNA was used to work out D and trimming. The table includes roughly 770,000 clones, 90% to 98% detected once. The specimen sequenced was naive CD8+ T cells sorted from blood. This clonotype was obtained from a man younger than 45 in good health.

Here the CDR3 reads CASSGRLAGVLGELFF. CDR3 bases: TGTGCCAGCAGCGGACGACTAGCGGGAGTTCTCGGGGAGCTGTTTTTT. The gene calls are TRBV7-8 and TRBJ2-2, with 12 positions matching TRBD2. J gave up 7 bases and V 5 bases, and 8 bases lay outside the gene matches. The CDR3 loop spans 16 amino acids. Looked up from germline, CDR1 is SGHVS and CDR2 is FQNEAQ.